This T cell receptor beta chain emerged from a study of shared clonotypes between healthy human individuals. Whole-study context: Every donor yielded three CD4 naive, three CD4 memory, two CD8 naive and one CD8 memory plate. General observations from the study: The sampled material consisted only of blood, and tissue repertoires are likely to differ. Clonotype sharing levels among donors were expected to vary with sequencing depth.

On this clone itself: The antigen remains unidentified.

From germline, CDR1 is SEHNR and CDR2 FQNEAQ (reference sequence). The CDR3 runs 15 residues. J gave up 3 bases and V 4 bases, and 4 bases lay outside the gene matches. The method was immunoSEQ multiplex PCR; TCRdb's version includes in-frame clones alone and lacks a portion of them. The sample records roughly 2.5 million clones, about 92% being singletons. The sequenced sample consisted of naive CD4+ T cells sorted from blood. Subset specified: CD45RA+ positively selected. This TCR came from a man between 18 and 29 years old in good health. The chain has TRBV7-9 and TRBJ2-7; 12 bases fit TRBD2. The CDR3 sequence is CASSSWTSGNYEQYF. As DNA, the CDR3 is TGTGCCAGCAGCTCTTGGACTAGCGGGAACTACGAGCAGTACTTC.